The rows below give T cell receptor beta chains drawn from one sample of a study of blood T cell repertoires in COVID-19. Sequenced by immunoSEQ multiplex PCR; TCRdb stores in-frame clones only, minus some. This sample has approximately 150,000 clones; about 80% occur once, and the top ten carry approximately 10%. Sequencing was performed on peripheral blood. These TCRs come from a man aged 65-85 years with active or convalescent COVID-19. Both conserved end residues are part of each CDR3. A D gene is named only where the DNA matches it firmly. Only some rows state a clone size, as once, few, many or a class for expanded clones.

v_call: TRBV3-1/TRBV3-2
j_call: TRBJ1-2
d_call: -
clone_size: few
cdr3_aa: CASSQGRYRGYTF
cdr3_nt: TGTGCCAGCAGCCAAGGCCGATATCGGGGCTACACCTTC

v_call: TRBV5-4
j_call: TRBJ2-5
d_call: TRBD2
clone_size: -
cdr3_aa: CASSPAGDSGETQYF
cdr3_nt: TGTGCCAGCTCCCCGGCGGGAGATAGTGGGGAGACCCAGTACTTC

v_call: TRBV19
j_call: TRBJ2-1
d_call: TRBD2
clone_size: -
cdr3_aa: CASSTLAGVEQFF
cdr3_nt: TGTGCCAGTAGTACTTTAGCGGGAGTTGAGCAGTTCTTC

v_call: TRBV6-5
j_call: TRBJ2-7
d_call: TRBD1
clone_size: -
cdr3_aa: CASSYATGGRWEQYF
cdr3_nt: TGTGCCAGCAGTTACGCCACAGGGGGCCGATGGGAGCAGTACTTC

v_call: TRBV19
j_call: TRBJ1-1
d_call: -
clone_size: -
cdr3_aa: CASSTRPNTEAFF
cdr3_nt: TGTGCCAGTAGTACTCGTCCGAACACTGAAGCTTTCTTT

v_call: TRBV18
j_call: TRBJ2-7
d_call: TRBD1
clone_size: once
cdr3_aa: CASSMGQYYEQYF
cdr3_nt: TGTGCCAGCTCAATGGGACAGTACTACGAGCAGTACTTC

v_call: TRBV7-9
j_call: TRBJ1-3
d_call: -
clone_size: -
cdr3_aa: CASSLSGVYTIYF
cdr3_nt: TGTGCCAGCAGCTTATCGGGGGTATACACCATATATTTT

v_call: TRBV28
j_call: TRBJ1-5
d_call: -
clone_size: -
cdr3_aa: CASMRQGFQPQHF
cdr3_nt: TGTGCCAGCATGCGGCAGGGCTTTCAGCCCCAGCATTTT

v_call: TRBV4-1
j_call: TRBJ2-1
d_call: -
clone_size: -
cdr3_aa: CASSQGGPAWIRGGRNEQFF
cdr3_nt: TGCGCCAGCAGCCAAGGAGGACCCGCGTGGATACGAGGGGGTCGAAATGAGCAGTTCTTC

v_call: TRBV7-2
j_call: TRBJ2-3
d_call: TRBD2
clone_size: -
cdr3_aa: CASSSSGLPTDTQYF
cdr3_nt: TGTGCCAGCAGTTCATCGGGACTACCAACAGATACGCAGTATTTT

v_call: TRBV19
j_call: TRBJ1-2
d_call: TRBD1
clone_size: -
cdr3_aa: CASSIAPGQENYGYTF
cdr3_nt: TGTGCCAGTAGTATAGCGCCGGGACAGGAAAACTATGGCTACACCTTC

v_call: TRBV6-2/TRBV6-3
j_call: TRBJ1-2
d_call: -
clone_size: -
cdr3_aa: CASSSPTGGNYGYTF
cdr3_nt: TGTGCCAGCAGTTCCCCGACAGGTGGAAACTATGGCTACACCTTC

v_call: TRBV7-3
j_call: TRBJ2-2
d_call: TRBD1
clone_size: -
cdr3_aa: CASSLNRGLGTGELFF
cdr3_nt: TGTGCCAGCAGCCTGAACAGGGGGCTGGGCACCGGGGAGCTGTTTTTT

v_call: TRBV2
j_call: TRBJ2-3
d_call: TRBD2
clone_size: once
cdr3_aa: CASSLGLAERHTQYF
cdr3_nt: TGTGCCAGCAGTCTTGGACTAGCGGAGAGGCATACGCAGTATTTT

v_call: TRBV4-3
j_call: TRBJ1-2
d_call: -
clone_size: -
cdr3_aa: CASSRNVGAAVDGYTF
cdr3_nt: TGCGCCAGCAGCCGAAACGTAGGGGCGGCGGTCGATGGCTACACCTTC

v_call: TRBV11-2
j_call: TRBJ2-1
d_call: TRBD2
clone_size: -
cdr3_aa: CASSQQLAPEQFF
cdr3_nt: TGTGCCAGCAGCCAACAACTAGCGCCTGAGCAGTTCTTC

v_call: TRBV7-9
j_call: TRBJ1-2
d_call: -
clone_size: few
cdr3_aa: CASSPTGGSYGYTF
cdr3_nt: TGTGCCAGCAGCCCGACGGGGGGCTCCTATGGCTACACCTTC

v_call: TRBV6-6
j_call: TRBJ1-2
d_call: -
clone_size: few
cdr3_aa: CASSYPREGYTF
cdr3_nt: TGTGCCAGCAGTTACCCCAGGGAAGGCTACACCTTC

v_call: TRBV11-2
j_call: TRBJ2-7
d_call: TRBD2
clone_size: -
cdr3_aa: CASRPGLAGTEQYF
cdr3_nt: TGTGCCAGCAGACCCGGACTAGCGGGGACCGAGCAGTACTTC

v_call: TRBV24-1
j_call: TRBJ1-5
d_call: TRBD1
clone_size: few
cdr3_aa: CATSGQGRNQPQHF
cdr3_nt: TGTGCCACCAGTGGACAGGGAAGGAATCAGCCCCAGCATTTT

v_call: TRBV4-1
j_call: TRBJ1-1
d_call: TRBD1
clone_size: -
cdr3_aa: CASSQDPGQGFIGTEAFF
cdr3_nt: TGCGCCAGCAGCCAAGATCCGGGACAGGGCTTTATCGGCACTGAAGCTTTCTTT

v_call: TRBV18
j_call: TRBJ1-5
d_call: -
clone_size: -
cdr3_aa: CASSQDITSNQPQHF
cdr3_nt: TGTGCCAGCTCACAAGACATTACCAGCAATCAGCCCCAGCATTTT

v_call: TRBV3-1/TRBV3-2
j_call: TRBJ2-7
d_call: -
clone_size: -
cdr3_aa: CASSPTELRVYEQYF
cdr3_nt: TGTGCCAGCAGCCCGACAGAACTCAGGGTCTACGAGCAGTACTTC

v_call: TRBV5-1
j_call: TRBJ1-1
d_call: TRBD1
clone_size: -
cdr3_aa: CASTNGQVNTEAFF
cdr3_nt: TGCGCCAGCACGAATGGACAGGTTAACACTGAAGCTTTCTTT

v_call: TRBV6-5
j_call: TRBJ1-3
d_call: -
clone_size: once
cdr3_aa: CASSLQGSGNTIYF
cdr3_nt: TGTGCCAGCAGTCTCCAGGGCTCTGGAAACACCATATATTTT

v_call: TRBV19
j_call: TRBJ1-1
d_call: -
clone_size: -
cdr3_aa: CASSMSAINSYEAFF
cdr3_nt: TGTGCCAGTAGTATGTCCGCCATCAACTCCTATGAAGCTTTCTTT

v_call: TRBV29-1
j_call: TRBJ1-2
d_call: -
clone_size: -
cdr3_aa: CSAGRPGPLLWTF
cdr3_nt: TGCAGCGCCGGGAGACCGGGACCCCTTCTTTGGACCTTC

v_call: TRBV6-6
j_call: TRBJ1-4
d_call: -
clone_size: -
cdr3_aa: CASTPRGGGEKLFF
cdr3_nt: TGTGCCAGCACCCCCCGGGGGGGTGGGGAAAAACTGTTTTTT

v_call: TRBV4-1
j_call: TRBJ1-4
d_call: TRBD1
clone_size: -
cdr3_aa: CASRPDRGRGSGGEKLFF
cdr3_nt: TGCGCCAGCAGACCGGACAGGGGGCGGGGGAGTGGAGGTGAAAAACTGTTTTTT

v_call: TRBV9
j_call: TRBJ1-2
d_call: -
clone_size: -
cdr3_aa: CASSPTPAATYGYTF
cdr3_nt: TGTGCCAGCAGCCCCACCCCGGCGGCTACCTATGGCTACACCTTC

v_call: TRBV19
j_call: TRBJ2-2
d_call: TRBD1
clone_size: once
cdr3_aa: CASSSTTGGTTGELFF
cdr3_nt: TGTGCCAGTAGTTCCACGACAGGGGGGACCACCGGGGAGCTGTTTTTT

v_call: TRBV19
j_call: TRBJ1-5
d_call: -
clone_size: -
cdr3_aa: CASSKGHLNSNQPQHF
cdr3_nt: TGTGCCAGTAGTAAAGGACATCTTAATAGCAATCAGCCCCAGCATTTT

v_call: TRBV5-8
j_call: TRBJ2-1
d_call: TRBD2
clone_size: -
cdr3_aa: CASSLSSGSSYNEQFF
cdr3_nt: TGTGCCAGCAGCTTGTCTAGCGGTAGCTCCTACAATGAGCAGTTCTTC

v_call: TRBV7-2
j_call: TRBJ1-5
d_call: -
clone_size: -
cdr3_aa: CASSLVAGSGGQPQHF
cdr3_nt: TGTGCCAGCAGCTTAGTAGCCGGGAGTGGGGGTCAGCCCCAGCATTTT